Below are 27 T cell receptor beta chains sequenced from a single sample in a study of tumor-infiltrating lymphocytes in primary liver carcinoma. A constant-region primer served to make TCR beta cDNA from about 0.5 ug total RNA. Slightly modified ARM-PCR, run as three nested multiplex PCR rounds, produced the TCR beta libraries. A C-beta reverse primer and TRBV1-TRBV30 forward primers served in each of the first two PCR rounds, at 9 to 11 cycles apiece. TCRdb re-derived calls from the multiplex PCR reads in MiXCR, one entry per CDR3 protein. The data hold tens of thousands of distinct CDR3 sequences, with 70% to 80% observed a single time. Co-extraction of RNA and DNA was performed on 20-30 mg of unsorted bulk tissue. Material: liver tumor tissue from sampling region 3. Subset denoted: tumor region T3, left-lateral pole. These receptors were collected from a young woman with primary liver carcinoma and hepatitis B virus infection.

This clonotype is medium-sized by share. CDR3 bases: TGCGCCAGTAGGGAGGCGGGTGGGGAGCAGTTCTTC. It codes for CASREAGGEQFF. The chain employs TRBV10-2 and TRBJ2-1; tentatively, D is TRBD2 (6 bases). V lost 9 bases and J 10 bases, leaving 16 bases between the germline ends. In germline, CDR1 is WSHSY, CDR2 SAAADI. The CDR3 is 12 amino acids.

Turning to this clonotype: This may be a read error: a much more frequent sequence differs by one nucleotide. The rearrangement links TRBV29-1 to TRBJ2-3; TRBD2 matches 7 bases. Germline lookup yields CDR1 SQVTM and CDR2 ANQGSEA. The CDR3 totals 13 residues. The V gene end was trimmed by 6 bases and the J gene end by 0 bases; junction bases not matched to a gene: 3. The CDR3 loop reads CSVSSGSTDTQYF. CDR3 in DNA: TGCAGCGTCTCTAGCGGTAGCACAGATACGCAGTATTTT.

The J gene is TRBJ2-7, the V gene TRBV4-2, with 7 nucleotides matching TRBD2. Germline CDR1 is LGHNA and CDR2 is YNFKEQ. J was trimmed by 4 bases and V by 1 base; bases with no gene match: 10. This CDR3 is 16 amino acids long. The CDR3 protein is CASSQGAGRELYEQYF. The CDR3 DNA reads TGTGCCAGCAGCCAAGGCGCCGGGCGGGAGTTATACGAGCAGTACTTC.

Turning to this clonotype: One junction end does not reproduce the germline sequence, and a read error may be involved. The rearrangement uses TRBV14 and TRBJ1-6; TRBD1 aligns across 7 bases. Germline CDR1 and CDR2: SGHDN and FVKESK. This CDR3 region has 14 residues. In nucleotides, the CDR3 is TGTGCCAGCAGCCAGACAGGGAGGTATTCGCCCCTCCACTTT. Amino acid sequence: CASSQTGRYSPLHF.

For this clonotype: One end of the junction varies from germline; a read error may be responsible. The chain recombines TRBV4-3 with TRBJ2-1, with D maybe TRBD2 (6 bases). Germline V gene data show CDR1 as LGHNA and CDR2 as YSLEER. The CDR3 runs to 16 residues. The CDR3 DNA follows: TGCGTCAGCAGCCAAGATGCGGGAAGCTCCTATAATGAACAGTTCTTC. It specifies CVSSQDAGSSYNEQFF.

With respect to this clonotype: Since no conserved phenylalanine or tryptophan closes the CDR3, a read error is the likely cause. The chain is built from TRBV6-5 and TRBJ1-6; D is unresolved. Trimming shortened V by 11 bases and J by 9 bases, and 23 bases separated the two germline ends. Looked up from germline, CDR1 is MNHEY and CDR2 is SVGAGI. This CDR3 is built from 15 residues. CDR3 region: CAGRERSAPLSPLHL. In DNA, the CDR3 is TGTGCCGGGAGGGAAAGGAGTGCCCCCCTTTCACCCCTCCACCTT.

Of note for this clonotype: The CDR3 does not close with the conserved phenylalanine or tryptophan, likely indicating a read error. This CDR3 reads CDSSFSSATYNKQFL. The CDR3 DNA follows: TGTGACAGCAGCTTCTCTAGCGCGACCTACAATAAGCAGTTCTTA. The chain links TRBV7-8 to TRBJ2-1, with D possibly TRBD2 on 6 matching bases. Germline V gene lookup returns CDR1 SGHVS and CDR2 FQNEAQ. The CDR3 spans 15 residues.

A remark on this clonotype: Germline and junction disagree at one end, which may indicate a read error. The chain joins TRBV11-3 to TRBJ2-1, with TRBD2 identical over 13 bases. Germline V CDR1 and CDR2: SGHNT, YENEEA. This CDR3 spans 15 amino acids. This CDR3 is CASSQLAGGGFEQFF. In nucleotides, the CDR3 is TGTGCCAGCAGCCAACTAGCGGGGGGGGGGTTTGAGCAATTCTTC.

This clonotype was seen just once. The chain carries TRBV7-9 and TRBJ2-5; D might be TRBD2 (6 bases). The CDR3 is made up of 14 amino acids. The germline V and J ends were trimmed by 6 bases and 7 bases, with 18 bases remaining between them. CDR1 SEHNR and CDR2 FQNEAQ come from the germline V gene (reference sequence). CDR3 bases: TGTGCCAGCAGAGATGCAGGGAGGCTTTGGACCCAGTACTTC. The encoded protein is CASRDAGRLWTQYF.

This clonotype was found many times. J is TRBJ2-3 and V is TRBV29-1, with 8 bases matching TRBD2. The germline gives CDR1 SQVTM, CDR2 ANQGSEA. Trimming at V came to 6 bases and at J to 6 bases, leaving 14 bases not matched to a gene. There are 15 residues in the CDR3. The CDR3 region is CSVAYGSGSADTQYF. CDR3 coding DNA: TGCAGCGTCGCCTATGGGAGCGGGAGTGCTGATACGCAGTATTTT.

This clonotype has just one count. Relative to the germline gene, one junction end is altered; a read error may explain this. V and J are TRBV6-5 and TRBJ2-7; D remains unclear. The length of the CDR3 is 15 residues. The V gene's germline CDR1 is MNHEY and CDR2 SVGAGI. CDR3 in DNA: TGTGCCAGCAGTTACAAGGATTGCAGCCCCTACGAACAGTACTTC. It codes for CASSYKDCSPYEQYF.

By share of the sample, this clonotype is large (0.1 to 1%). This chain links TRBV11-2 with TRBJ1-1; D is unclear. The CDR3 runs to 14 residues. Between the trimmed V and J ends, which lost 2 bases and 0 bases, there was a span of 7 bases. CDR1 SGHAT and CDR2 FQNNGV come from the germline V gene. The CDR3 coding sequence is TGTGCCAGCAGCTTATCCGGGGTGAACACTGAAGCTTTCTTT. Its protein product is CASSLSGVNTEAFF.

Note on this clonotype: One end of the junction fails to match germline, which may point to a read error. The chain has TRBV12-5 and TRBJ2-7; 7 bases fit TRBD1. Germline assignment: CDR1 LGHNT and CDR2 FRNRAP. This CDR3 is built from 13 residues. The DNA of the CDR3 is TGTACTAGTGCCCCCGGGACAGTCTACGACCAGTACTTC. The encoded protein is CTSAPGTVYDQYF.

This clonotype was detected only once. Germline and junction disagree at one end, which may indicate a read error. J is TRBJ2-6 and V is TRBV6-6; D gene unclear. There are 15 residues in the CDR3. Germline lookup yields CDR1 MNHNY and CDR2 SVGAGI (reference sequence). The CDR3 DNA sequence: TGCGCCAGCAGATACGAACACTCTGGGGCCAACGTCCTGACTTTC. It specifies CASRYEHSGANVLTF.

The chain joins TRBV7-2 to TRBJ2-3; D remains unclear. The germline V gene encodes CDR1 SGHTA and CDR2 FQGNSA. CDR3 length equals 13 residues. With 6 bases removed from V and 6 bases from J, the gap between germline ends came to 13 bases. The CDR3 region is CASRDPPEDTQYF. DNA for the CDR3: TGTGCCAGCAGAGATCCACCTGAGGATACGCAGTATTTT.

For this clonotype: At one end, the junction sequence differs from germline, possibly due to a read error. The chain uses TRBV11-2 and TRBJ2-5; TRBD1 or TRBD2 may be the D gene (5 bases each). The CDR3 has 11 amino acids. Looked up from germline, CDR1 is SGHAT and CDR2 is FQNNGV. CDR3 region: CASSPEGTRHF. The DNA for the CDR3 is TGTGCCAGCAGCCCAGAGGGGACCCGGCACTTC.

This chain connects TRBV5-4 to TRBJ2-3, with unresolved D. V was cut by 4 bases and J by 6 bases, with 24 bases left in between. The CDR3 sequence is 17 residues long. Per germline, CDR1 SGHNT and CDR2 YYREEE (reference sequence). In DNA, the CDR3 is TGTGCCAGCAGCCTAGACGGATACCTTCCACCCACTGATACGCAGTATTTT. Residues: CASSLDGYLPPTDTQYF.

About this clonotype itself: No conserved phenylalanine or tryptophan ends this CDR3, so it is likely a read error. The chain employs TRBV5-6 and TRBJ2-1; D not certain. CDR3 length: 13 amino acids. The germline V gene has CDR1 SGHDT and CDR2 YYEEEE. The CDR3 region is CTSSPQWYNEQFL. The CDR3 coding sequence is TGTACCAGCAGCCCTCAGTGGTACAATGAGCAGTTCCTC.

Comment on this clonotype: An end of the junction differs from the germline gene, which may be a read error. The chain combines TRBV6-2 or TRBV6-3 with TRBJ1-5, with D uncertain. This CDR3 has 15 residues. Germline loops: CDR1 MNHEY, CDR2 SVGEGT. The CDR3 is CASKESRDSNQPHYF. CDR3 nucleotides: TGTGCCAGCAAAGAGTCTAGAGATAGCAATCAGCCCCACTATTTT.

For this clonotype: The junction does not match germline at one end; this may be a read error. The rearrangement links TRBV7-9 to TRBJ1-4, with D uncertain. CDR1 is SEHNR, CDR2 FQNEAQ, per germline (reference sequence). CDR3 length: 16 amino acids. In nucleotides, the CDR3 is TGTGCCAGCAACTTAGGCAGGTCTGCAACTGATGAAAAACTGTTTTTT. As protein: CASNLGRSATDEKLFF.

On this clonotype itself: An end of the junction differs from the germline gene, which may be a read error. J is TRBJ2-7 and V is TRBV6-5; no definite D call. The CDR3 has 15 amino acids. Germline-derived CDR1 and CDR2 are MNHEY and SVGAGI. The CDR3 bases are TGTGCCAACAGTTACAATGGCAGCAGCTCCTACGAGCAGTACTTC. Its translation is CANSYNGSSSYEQYF.

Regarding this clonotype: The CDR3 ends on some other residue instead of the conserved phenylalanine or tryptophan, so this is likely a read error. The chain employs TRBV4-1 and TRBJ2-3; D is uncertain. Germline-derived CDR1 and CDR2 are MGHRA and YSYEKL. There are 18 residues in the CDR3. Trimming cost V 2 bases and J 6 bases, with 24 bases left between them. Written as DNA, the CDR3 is TGCGCCAGCAGCCAACTAGGCATGGCAACTGAAGACTCGGATACGCAGTATTCT. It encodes CASSQLGMATEDSDTQYS.

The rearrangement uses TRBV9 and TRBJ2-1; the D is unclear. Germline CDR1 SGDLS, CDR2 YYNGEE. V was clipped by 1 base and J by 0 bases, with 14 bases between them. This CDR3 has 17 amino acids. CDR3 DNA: TGTGCCAGCAGCGTAAATAGATGGGTTACCTCCTACAATGAGCAGTTCTTC. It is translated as CASSVNRWVTSYNEQFF.

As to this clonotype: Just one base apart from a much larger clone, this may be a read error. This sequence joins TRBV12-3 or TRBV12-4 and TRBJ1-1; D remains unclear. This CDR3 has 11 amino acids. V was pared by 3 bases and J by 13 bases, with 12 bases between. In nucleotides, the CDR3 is TGTGCCAGCAGTTTCGGGATCGTGGTTTTCTTT. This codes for CASSFGIVVFF.

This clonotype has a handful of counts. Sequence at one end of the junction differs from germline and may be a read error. The CDR3 here is CASSPQLGGSILAGTDMQYF. CDR3 in DNA: TGCGCCAGCAGCCCGCAACTGGGGGGCTCTATACTAGCGGGCACAGATATGCAGTATTTT. J is TRBJ2-3 and V is TRBV4-1; 9 bases are shared with TRBD2. The CDR3 runs 20 residues. CDR1 and CDR2 (germline): MGHRA, YSYEKL.

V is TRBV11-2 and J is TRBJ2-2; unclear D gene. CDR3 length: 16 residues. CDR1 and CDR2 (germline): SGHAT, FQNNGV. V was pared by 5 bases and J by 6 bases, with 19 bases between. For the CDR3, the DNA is TGTGCCAGCAGCCCCGATCCCCGATTGAAGGCCGGGGAGCTGTTTTTT. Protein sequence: CASSPDPRLKAGELFF.

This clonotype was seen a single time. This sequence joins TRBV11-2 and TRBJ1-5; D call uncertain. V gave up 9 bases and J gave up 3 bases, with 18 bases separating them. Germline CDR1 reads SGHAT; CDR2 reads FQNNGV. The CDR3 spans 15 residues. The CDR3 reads CASILDPGDNQPQHF. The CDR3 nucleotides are TGTGCCAGTATCTTAGATCCCGGTGACAATCAGCCCCAGCATTTT.